This TCR beta chain was profiled in a study of blood T cell repertoires in COVID-19. The wider study: Samples of COVID-19 (acute and convalescent) were obtained from the United States, Italy and Spain. Sources were T cells, B-cell-depleted T cells, or PBMCs; the material itself was cDNA or gDNA.

In the original processing: Counts of nucleated cells, estimated from reference gene primer amplification, were obtained. Using immunoSEQ multiplex PCR, the repertoire was profiled, and TCRdb retains in-frame clones only, with some absent. V and J calls and clone size are as listed in that table; D and trimming were resolved from the DNA. The table records some 150,000 clones, over 75% of them present only once. This clone occurred a few times. The specimen was peripheral blood. This TCR came from a man in his 60s with active or convalescent COVID-19.

The CDR3 sequence: CASSLVGNSPLHF. The CDR3 DNA reads as TGTGCCAGCAGCTTGGTCGGTAATTCACCCCTCCACTTT. The chain is built from TRBV5-4 and TRBJ1-6; D remains unclear. The germline V and J ends were trimmed by 0 bases and 6 bases, with 4 bases remaining between them. In germline, CDR1 is SGHNT, CDR2 YYREEE (reference sequence). CDR3 length: 13 residues.